The 6 T cell receptor beta chains below all came from one sample that was sequenced in a study of shared clonotypes between healthy human individuals. Naive-designated CD8 cells lacked CD45RO, were positively enriched for CCR7, and omitted terminally differentiated effector memory CD45RA+ cells. TCRdb's table, derived via immunoSEQ multiplex PCR, lists solely in-frame clones and lacks some. Altogether fewer than 1 million clones are present, roughly 96% being singletons, with the ten largest covering about 0.21%. Material for sequencing was naive CD8+ T cells sorted from blood. Every receptor here comes from a man between 25 and 39 years old in good health.

This sequence joins TRBV5-6 and TRBJ2-4; 7 bases map to TRBD2. The CDR3 runs to 18 residues. J was trimmed by 3 bases and V by 0 bases; bases with no gene match: 12. In germline, CDR1 is SGHDT, CDR2 YYEEEE. CDR3: CASSLGLAPNGDKNIQYF. DNA for the CDR3: TGTGCCAGCAGCTTGGGACTAGCCCCTAACGGAGACAAAAACATTCAGTACTTC.

This chain uses TRBV2 with TRBJ1-1, with D maybe TRBD1 (6 bases). The CDR3 runs 14 residues. The germline V gene has CDR1 SNHLY and CDR2 FYNNEI. V was shortened by 7 bases and J by 5 bases, with 17 bases between the two germline ends. The CDR3 DNA follows: TGTGCCAGCACTCAACAGGGAAGGGGGACTGAAGCTTTCTTT. The encoded protein is CASTQQGRGTEAFF.

This rearrangement joins TRBV18 to TRBJ2-3; no reliable D call. Germline loops: CDR1 KGHSH, CDR2 LQKENI. The CDR3 is made up of 15 amino acids. The V end lost 7 bases, the J end lost 1 base, and 15 bases lay between the germline ends. The CDR3 DNA is TGTGCCAGCTTAGCCTTTTCGGGCGGCACAGATACGCAGTATTTT. Residues: CASLAFSGGTDTQYF.

The rearrangement uses TRBV19 and TRBJ1-3, with D unclear. CDR1 is LNHDA and CDR2 is SQIVND in the germline V gene (reference sequence). V lost 3 bases and J lost 4, with 19 bases in between. This CDR3 is built from 17 residues. In nucleotides, the CDR3 is TGTGCCAGTAGTATGACTTGGGCCTCTGCGGCAGGAAACACCATATATTTT. Translating gives CASSMTWASAAGNTIYF. The whole variable domain, filled in from reference TRBV19 and TRBJ1-3, reads DGGITQSPKYLFRKEGQNVTLSCEQNLNHDAMYWYRQDPGQGLRLIYYSQIVNDFQKGDIAEGYSVSREKKESFPLTVTSAQKNPTAFYLCASSMTWASAAGNTIYFGEGSWLTVV.

The rearrangement uses TRBV7-9 and TRBJ2-1, with TRBD1 as a possible D gene (6 bases). Germline CDR1 reads SEHNR; CDR2 reads FQNEAQ (reference sequence). V was pared by 4 bases and J by 5 bases, with 21 bases between. This CDR3 spans 17 amino acids. The CDR3 here is CASSSTSSGQGNNEQFF. In nucleotides, the CDR3 is TGTGCCAGCAGCTCAACAAGTTCGGGACAAGGTAACAATGAGCAGTTCTTC.

This chain links TRBV28 with TRBJ1-5; the D is unclear. The CDR3 is 15 amino acids. Germline lookup yields CDR1 MDHEN and CDR2 SYDVKM. Trimming cost V 1 base and J 5 bases, with 12 bases left between them. CDR3 protein: CASSLSGLADQPQHF. The CDR3 bases are TGTGCCAGCAGTTTATCAGGTCTAGCGGATCAGCCCCAGCATTTT.